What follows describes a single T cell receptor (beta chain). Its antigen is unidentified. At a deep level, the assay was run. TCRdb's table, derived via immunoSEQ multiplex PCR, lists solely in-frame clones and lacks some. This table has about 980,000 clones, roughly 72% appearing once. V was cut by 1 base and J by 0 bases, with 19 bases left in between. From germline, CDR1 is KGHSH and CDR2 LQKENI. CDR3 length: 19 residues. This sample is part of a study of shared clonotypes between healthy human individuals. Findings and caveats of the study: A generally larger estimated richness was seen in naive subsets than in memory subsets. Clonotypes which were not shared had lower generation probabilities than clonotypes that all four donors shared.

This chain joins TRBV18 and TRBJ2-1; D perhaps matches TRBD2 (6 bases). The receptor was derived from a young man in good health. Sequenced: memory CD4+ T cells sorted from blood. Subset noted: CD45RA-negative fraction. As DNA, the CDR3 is TGTGCCAGCTCACCACGGAACTGGCGGGACGAAAGCTCCTACAATGAGCAGTTCTTC. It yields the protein CASSPRNWRDESSYNEQFF. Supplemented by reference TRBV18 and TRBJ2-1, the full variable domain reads NAGVMQNPRHLVRRRGQEARLRCSPMKGHSHVYWYRQLPEEGLKFMVYLQKENIIDESGMPKERFSAEFPKEGPSILRIQQVVRGDSAAYFCASSPRNWRDESSYNEQFFGPGTRLTVL.